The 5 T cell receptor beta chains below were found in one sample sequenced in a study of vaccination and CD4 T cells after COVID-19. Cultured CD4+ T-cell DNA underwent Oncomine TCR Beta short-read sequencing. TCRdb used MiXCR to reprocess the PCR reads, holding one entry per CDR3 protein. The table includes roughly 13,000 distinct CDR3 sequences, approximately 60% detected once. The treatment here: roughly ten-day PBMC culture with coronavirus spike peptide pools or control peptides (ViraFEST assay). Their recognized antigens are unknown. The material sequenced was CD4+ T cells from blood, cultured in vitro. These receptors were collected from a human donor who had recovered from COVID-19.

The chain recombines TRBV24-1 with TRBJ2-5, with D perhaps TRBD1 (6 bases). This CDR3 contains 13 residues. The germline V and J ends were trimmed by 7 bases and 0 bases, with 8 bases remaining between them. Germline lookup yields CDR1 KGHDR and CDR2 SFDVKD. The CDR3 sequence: CATRGHDQETQYF. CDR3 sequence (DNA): TGTGCCACCAGGGGACACGACCAAGAGACCCAGTACTTC.

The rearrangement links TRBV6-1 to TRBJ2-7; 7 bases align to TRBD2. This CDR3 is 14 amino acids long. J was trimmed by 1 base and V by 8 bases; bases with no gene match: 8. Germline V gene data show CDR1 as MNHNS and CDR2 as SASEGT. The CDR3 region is CASSAPGLSYEQYF. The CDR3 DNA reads TGTGCCAGCTCGGCGCCGGGACTATCCTACGAGCAGTACTTC.

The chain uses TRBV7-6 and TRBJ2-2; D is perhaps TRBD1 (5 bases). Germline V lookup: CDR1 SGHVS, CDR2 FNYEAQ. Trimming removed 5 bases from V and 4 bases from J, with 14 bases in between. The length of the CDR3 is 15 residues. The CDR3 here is CASSPYQGTTGELFF. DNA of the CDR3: TGTGCCAGCAGCCCTTACCAGGGAACCACCGGGGAGCTGTTTTTT.

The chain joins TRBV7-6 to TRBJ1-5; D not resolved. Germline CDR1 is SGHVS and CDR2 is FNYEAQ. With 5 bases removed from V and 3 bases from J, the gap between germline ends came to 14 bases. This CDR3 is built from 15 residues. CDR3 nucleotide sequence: TGTGCCAGCAGCCAATACATGGACGTCAATCAGCCCCAGCATTTT. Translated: CASSQYMDVNQPQHF. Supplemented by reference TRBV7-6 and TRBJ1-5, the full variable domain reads GAGVSQSPRYKVTKRGQDVALRCDPISGHVSLYWYRQALGQGPEFLTYFNYEAQQDKSGLPNDRFSAERPEGSISTLTIQRTEQRDSAMYRCASSQYMDVNQPQHFGDGTRLSIL.

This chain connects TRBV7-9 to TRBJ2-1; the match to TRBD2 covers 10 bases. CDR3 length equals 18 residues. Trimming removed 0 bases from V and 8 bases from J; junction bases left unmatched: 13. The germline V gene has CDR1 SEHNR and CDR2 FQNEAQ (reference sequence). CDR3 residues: CASSLASGRYYILDEQFF. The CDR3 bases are TGTGCCAGCAGCTTAGCTAGCGGGAGGTACTACATTCTCGATGAGCAGTTCTTC.